One and the same sample provided the 13 T cell receptor beta chains below, sequenced in a study of blood T cells in healthy people across ages. Primed by a sample-barcoded 5' primer and a J-beta primer mix, a second PCR proceeded for roughly 6 to 12 cycles. Each CDR3 protein gets one entry after TCRdb re-called the 5' RACE reads with MiXCR. The sample has around 1,600,000 distinct CDR3 sequences; 42% are singletons. The specimen sequenced was blood. The receptor set was obtained from a woman aged 18-30 years in good health.

The chain employs TRBV6-2 or TRBV6-3 and TRBJ2-3, with D perhaps matching TRBD2 (6 bases). The CDR3 is 13 amino acids. CDR1 and CDR2 (germline): MNHEY, SVGEGT. V gave up 7 bases and J gave up 1 base, with 9 bases separating them. CDR3 in amino acids: CASMVAGTDTQYF. The CDR3 DNA follows: TGTGCCAGCATGGTAGCGGGCACAGATACGCAGTATTTT.

The V and J genes are TRBV29-1 and TRBJ2-1, with D tentatively TRBD2 (6 bases). CDR1 is SQVTM and CDR2 is ANQGSEA in the germline V gene. This CDR3 comprises 13 residues. Trimming stripped 5 bases from V and 3 bases from J, with 11 bases between. The CDR3 DNA reads TGCAGCGTTTCTGGGGGGTTCTACAATGAGCAGTTCTTC. Protein product: CSVSGGFYNEQFF.

This clonotype has more than one count but fewer than ten. J is TRBJ2-4 and V is TRBV7-3, with 12 positions matching TRBD2. This CDR3 comprises 15 residues. The germline V gene has CDR1 SGHTA and CDR2 FQGTGA. V shed 5 bases and J 3 bases; nucleotides not matched to a gene: 2. The DNA for the CDR3 is TGTGCCAGCAGCCTAGCGGGAGGGGTCAAAAACATTCAGTACTTC. This codes for CASSLAGGVKNIQYF.

CDR3 DNA: TGTGCCAGCCATAGGGGGTACGAGCAGTACTTC. This encodes CASHRGYEQYF. The chain uses TRBV6-2 or TRBV6-3 and TRBJ2-7, with TRBD1 as a possible D gene (6 bases). CDR1 MNHEY and CDR2 SVGEGT come from the germline V gene. This CDR3 has 11 residues. V dropped 8 bases and J dropped 4 bases, with 9 bases sitting between them.

This clonotype was counted only a few times. J is TRBJ1-1 and V is TRBV7-2; D gene unclear. Per germline, CDR1 SGHTA and CDR2 FQGNSA. The CDR3 consists of 14 residues. V lost 5 bases, J lost 6 bases, and 16 bases lay in between. CDR3 nucleotide sequence: TGTGCCAGCAGCCCCCAAGGAATACCGTCTGAAGCTTTCTTT. Translated: CASSPQGIPSEAFF.

This sequence joins TRBV19 and TRBJ1-5, with D maybe TRBD1 (6 bases). Between the trimmed V and J ends, which lost 3 bases and 2 bases, there was a span of 11 bases. The CDR3 runs 15 residues. Germline CDR1 LNHDA, CDR2 SQIVND (reference sequence). CDR3 sequence reads: CASSIWAGGNQPQHF. The DNA for the CDR3 is TGTGCCAGTAGTATCTGGGCAGGGGGCAATCAGCCCCAGCATTTT.

The table lists this clonotype with many counts. This chain uses TRBV29-1 with TRBJ2-7; tentatively, D is TRBD2 (7 bases). Germline V CDR1 and CDR2: SQVTM, ANQGSEA. V was trimmed by 6 bases and J by 2 bases, leaving 8 bases between them. The CDR3 contains 11 residues. The CDR3 loop reads CSVGGPYEQYF. The CDR3 DNA reads as TGCAGCGTCGGGGGGCCCTACGAGCAGTACTTC.

In its sample, this clonotype was seen a few times. The chain has TRBV28 and TRBJ2-1; possibly TRBD2 for D (6 bases). V shed 3 bases and J shed 3 bases, with 12 bases lying between them. The germline V gene has CDR1 MDHEN and CDR2 SYDVKM. The CDR3 is made up of 15 amino acids. This CDR3 is CASSFVLANYNEQFF. CDR3 nucleotide sequence: TGTGCCAGCAGTTTTGTACTAGCCAACTACAATGAGCAGTTCTTC.

V gene TRBV20-1 combines with J gene TRBJ2-2; D remains unclear. The CDR3 spans 13 residues. V lost 4 bases and J lost 8, with 14 bases in between. From germline, CDR1 is DFQATT and CDR2 SNEGSKA (reference sequence). CDR3 DNA: TGCAGTGCTACCCATACAGCTTCTGGGGAGCTGTTTTTT. Amino acid sequence: CSATHTASGELFF.

This clonotype was counted between two and nine times. This rearrangement joins TRBV9 to TRBJ2-7, with D tentatively TRBD2 (5 bases). The CDR3 runs to 13 residues. V was cut by 5 bases and J by 0 bases, with 9 bases left in between. CDR1 SGDLS and CDR2 YYNGEE come from the germline V gene. The CDR3 spells CASRVRGSYEQYF. CDR3 bases: TGTGCCAGCAGGGTCCGGGGCTCCTACGAGCAGTACTTC.

This clonotype showed up just a few times. This chain uses TRBV3-1 with TRBJ2-3; 9 bases align to TRBD1. The CDR3 length is 15 residues. V was clipped by 3 bases and J by 3 bases; unmatched bases: 4. CDR1 and CDR2 (germline): LGHDT, YNNKEL (reference sequence). Here the CDR3 DNA reads TGTGCCAGCAGCCAGGACAGGGGTTATACAGATACGCAGTATTTT. This sequence encodes CASSQDRGYTDTQYF.

This clonotype appeared many times. The chain recombines TRBV20-1 with TRBJ2-1; D is undetermined. Trimming removed 0 bases from V and 1 base from J, with 10 bases in between. The CDR3 is 15 amino acids. Per germline, CDR1 DFQATT and CDR2 SNEGSKA (reference sequence). CDR3 sequence: CSARDPGLSYNEQFF. CDR3 DNA: TGCAGTGCTAGAGATCCGGGCCTTTCCTACAATGAGCAGTTCTTC.

The rearrangement joins TRBV6-2 or TRBV6-3 to TRBJ2-1, with 9 positions matching TRBD2. The germline CDR1 and CDR2 sequences are MNHEY and SVGEGT. The CDR3 loop spans 15 amino acids. The J segment lost 1 base and the V segment lost 6 bases, leaving 4 bases of the junction unmatched. The DNA of the CDR3 is TGTGCCAGCAGAAAAGCGGGGGGATCCTACAATGAGCAGTTCTTC. Translating gives CASRKAGGSYNEQFF.